These T cell receptor beta chains were read from a single sample in a study of PD-1 blockade in classical Hodgkin lymphoma. Clones were sequenced by immunoSEQ multiplex PCR, and TCRdb holds only the in-frame ones, with some missing. The table has roughly 61,000 clones, 91% seen once. The sequences come from peripheral blood mononuclear cells (PBMCs), collected before the second cycle of nivolumab. The origin of the receptors is a human donor with classical Hodgkin lymphoma. Each CDR3 is given with its conserved first and last residue. A D gene is named only where the DNA matches it firmly. Only part of the rows carry a size: once, few, many, or a class if the clone is expanded.

V gene	clone size	J gene	D gene	CDR3 protein	CDR3 DNA
TRBV15	-	TRBJ1-1	TRBD1	CATSRDRGQGTEAFF	TGTGCCACCAGCAGAGATAGGGGACAGGGCACTGAAGCTTTCTTT
TRBV25-1	-	TRBJ2-3	-	CASSETREVTDTQYF	TGTGCCAGCAGTGAAACCAGGGAGGTGACAGATACGCAGTATTTT
TRBV4-1	-	TRBJ1-6	-	CASSQDGTGNSPLHF	TGCGCCAGCAGCCAAGACGGGACGGGTAATTCACCCCTCCACTTT
TRBV4-2	-	TRBJ1-4	-	CASSQGPLGGKLFF	TGTGCCAGCAGCCAAGGGCCACTAGGGGGAAAACTGTTTTTT
TRBV19	few	TRBJ2-1	-	CASSIIITAYNEQFF	TGTGCCAGTAGTATTATTATCACGGCCTACAATGAGCAGTTCTTC
TRBV5-8	-	TRBJ1-5	-	CASTPHSNQPQHF	TGTGCCAGCACCCCGCATAGCAATCAGCCCCAGCATTTT
TRBV6-5	-	TRBJ1-6	-	CASRRTDNNSPLHF	TGTGCCAGCAGGAGGACGGATAATAATTCACCCCTCCACTTT
TRBV11-2	-	TRBJ2-7	TRBD1	CASSLGPTGGGEQYF	TGTGCCAGCAGCTTAGGGCCGACAGGGGGAGGAGAGCAGTACTTC
TRBV6-6	-	TRBJ2-2	-	CASSQNTGELFF	TGTGCCAGCAGCCAAAACACCGGGGAGCTGTTTTTT
TRBV29-1	-	TRBJ2-2	TRBD1	CSVEATDRGVVPPGELFF	TGCAGCGTTGAAGCAACGGACAGGGGAGTTGTTCCACCCGGGGAGCTGTTTTTT
TRBV11-2	-	TRBJ2-1	TRBD1	CASSISGTGYNEQFF	TGTGCCAGCAGCATTTCCGGGACAGGTTACAATGAGCAGTTCTTC
TRBV18	-	TRBJ2-2	-	CASSPVLDTGELFF	TGTGCCAGCTCACCAGTCCTGGACACCGGGGAGCTGTTTTTT
TRBV12-5	-	TRBJ2-5	-	CATRGWGAQETQYF	TGTGCTACAAGGGGATGGGGGGCCCAAGAGACCCAGTACTTC
TRBV6-4	-	TRBJ1-2	-	CASSATGTQDGFYGYTF	TGTGCCAGCAGTGCCACCGGGACTCAGGATGGATTCTATGGCTACACCTTC
TRBV7-9	-	TRBJ1-2	-	CASSLLHGYTF	TGTGCCAGCAGCTTATTACACGGCTACACCTTC
TRBV10-2	-	TRBJ2-1	-	CASRSGAYNEQFF	TGCGCCAGCAGATCGGGGGCCTACAATGAGCAGTTCTTC
TRBV7-6	-	TRBJ1-5	TRBD1	CASSLWTGDNQPQHF	TGTGCCAGCAGCTTATGGACAGGGGACAATCAGCCCCAGCATTTT
TRBV18	-	TRBJ2-7	TRBD1	CASSPTGTDSYEQYF	TGTGCCAGCTCCCCCACCGGGACAGATTCCTACGAGCAGTACTTC
TRBV27	-	TRBJ2-7	TRBD2	CASSRAGGTYEQYF	TGTGCCAGCAGTCGGGCGGGAGGGACCTACGAGCAGTACTTC
TRBV6-1	-	TRBJ2-1	-	CASSVTIAATYNEQFF	TGTGCCAGCAGTGTAACAATAGCGGCTACCTACAATGAGCAGTTCTTC
TRBV30	-	TRBJ2-3	-	CAWSGGADTQYF	TGTGCCTGGAGCGGAGGGGCAGATACGCAGTATTTT
TRBV30	-	TRBJ1-4	TRBD1	CAWSLTGVNEKLFF	TGTGCCTGGAGTCTTACAGGGGTGAATGAAAAACTGTTTTTT
TRBV27	-	TRBJ1-2	TRBD1	CASSLLVQGARGNYGYTF	TGTGCCAGCAGTTTATTGGTACAGGGGGCGCGGGGGAACTATGGCTACACCTTC
TRBV25-1	-	TRBJ2-1	TRBD2	CASELGGSYNEQFF	TGTGCCAGTGAGCTCGGGGGGAGCTACAATGAGCAGTTCTTC
TRBV4-2	-	TRBJ1-2	-	CASSQEQENNYGYTF	TGTGCCAGCAGCCAAGAACAGGAGAATAACTATGGCTACACCTTC
TRBV5-4	-	TRBJ2-7	-	CASSLLNEQYF	TGTGCCAGCAGCCTTTTAAACGAGCAGTACTTC
TRBV9	-	TRBJ2-5	TRBD1	CASSAQGTGVKETQYF	TGTGCCAGCAGCGCACAGGGGACAGGGGTCAAAGAGACCCAGTACTTC
TRBV12-5	-	TRBJ1-2	TRBD1	CASGPGTDYGYTF	TGTGCTAGTGGCCCTGGGACAGACTATGGCTACACCTTC
TRBV27	-	TRBJ1-2	-	CAIYGPYGYTF	TGTGCCATCTACGGCCCCTATGGCTACACCTTC
TRBV13	-	TRBJ2-5	-	CASSLAGIPQETQYF	TGTGCCAGCAGCTTAGCCGGGATCCCGCAAGAGACCCAGTACTTC
TRBV6-6	-	TRBJ1-4	-	CASRRGATNEKLFF	TGTGCCAGCAGACGAGGGGCAACTAATGAAAAACTGTTTTTT
TRBV2	-	TRBJ2-7	-	CASSDAGRGYEQYF	TGTGCCAGCAGTGACGCAGGCAGGGGCTACGAGCAGTACTTC
TRBV6-5	-	TRBJ2-7	-	CASRTENQYEQYF	TGTGCCAGCCGAACAGAGAACCAATACGAGCAGTACTTC
TRBV7-2	-	TRBJ1-2	-	CASSWGGQNYGYTF	TGTGCCAGCAGCTGGGGCGGCCAAAACTATGGCTACACCTTC
TRBV11-1	-	TRBJ2-1	-	CASCGQGSSYNEQFF	TGTGCCAGCTGTGGCCAGGGGAGCTCCTACAATGAGCAGTTCTTC
TRBV7-4	-	TRBJ2-7	-	CASIPEQGDPYEQYF	TGTGCCAGCATCCCGGAACAGGGAGACCCCTACGAGCAGTACTTC
TRBV18	-	TRBJ2-7	-	CASSPLGDLSSGEQYF	TGTGCCAGCTCACCACTAGGGGACCTATCATCAGGCGAGCAGTACTTC
TRBV5-4	-	TRBJ1-2	-	CASSSPLVMNYGYTF	TGTGCCAGCAGCTCCCCCCTTGTGATGAACTATGGCTACACCTTC
TRBV7-9	-	TRBJ1-1	-	CASSLESVRDTEAFF	TGTGCCAGCAGCTTAGAGAGCGTAAGGGATACTGAAGCTTTCTTT
TRBV19	once	TRBJ1-1	-	CASKPLGGGTLEAFF	TGTGCCAGTAAACCGTTGGGAGGGGGAACTCTTGAAGCTTTCTTT
TRBV15	once	TRBJ1-1	TRBD1	CATSRTGPTEAFF	TGTGCCACCAGCAGGACAGGGCCCACTGAAGCTTTCTTT
TRBV5-4	-	TRBJ2-1	-	CASSPATGVGEQFF	TGTGCCAGCAGCCCTGCGACGGGTGTTGGTGAGCAGTTCTTC
TRBV9	-	TRBJ2-2	TRBD2	CASSLTGLAGGAGELFF	TGTGCCAGCAGCCTTACGGGACTAGCGGGAGGAGCCGGGGAGCTGTTTTTT
TRBV7-2	-	TRBJ1-2	TRBD1	CASSFDRGYGHTF	TGTGCCAGCAGCTTCGACAGGGGATATGGCCACACCTTC
TRBV13	-	TRBJ2-2	-	CASSFRMKADTGELFF	TGTGCCAGCAGCTTTCGAATGAAAGCGGACACCGGGGAGCTGTTTTTT
TRBV6-5	-	TRBJ1-2	-	CASSYSTLYGYTF	TGTGCCAGCAGTTACTCGACACTCTATGGCTACACCTTC
TRBV29-1	-	TRBJ2-5	TRBD2	CSVEGPAGREETQYF	TGCAGCGTTGAAGGACCGGCAGGGAGGGAGGAGACCCAGTACTTC
TRBV28	-	TRBJ1-2	-	CASKKTPEDYGYTF	TGTGCCAGCAAAAAGACGCCGGAGGACTATGGCTACACCTTC
TRBV7-3	-	TRBJ1-1	TRBD1	CASSPTQRDRLVTEAFF	TGTGCCAGCAGCCCGACGCAAAGGGACAGACTTGTTACTGAAGCTTTCTTT
TRBV30	-	TRBJ1-3	-	CAWSDEGQLGNTIYF	TGTGCCTGGAGTGACGAAGGACAGCTGGGTAACACCATATATTTT
TRBV15	-	TRBJ2-3	TRBD2	CATSRALAGGPIQGTDTQYF	TGTGCCACCAGCAGAGCCCTAGCGGGGGGGCCGATTCAGGGCACAGATACGCAGTATTTT
TRBV27	-	TRBJ2-1	-	CASSLPSGTLDEQFF	TGTGCCAGCAGTTTACCCTCCGGGACACTCGATGAGCAGTTCTTC